The clone carrying this T cell receptor (beta chain) appeared a few times. Antigen: not known. This record belongs to a study of cytomegalovirus exposure and HLA in healthy donors. 13 Jbeta primers and 60 Vbeta primers were used for the PCR. The data were produced by immunoSEQ multiplex PCR, yet TCRdb's version contains in-frame clones alone and is incomplete. The sample includes approximately 150,000 clones, 60% to 80% of them seen just once. The CDR3 length is 14 residues. Per germline, CDR1 MRHNA and CDR2 SNTAGT. Germline trimming cut 3 bases from V and 7 bases from J; bases unmatched to any gene: 1. Study results and caveats: Indistinguishability led to the exclusion of some V segments, TRBV6-2 and TRBV6-3 included.

This sequence joins TRBV6-4 and TRBJ2-1; 12 nucleotides align to TRBD2. Sequenced sample: PBMCs. This receptor was obtained from a man in his forties in good health and CMV-seropositive. The CDR3 coding sequence is TGTGCCAGCAGTGAGGGGACTAGCGGGAATGAGCAGTTCTTC. Encoded protein: CASSEGTSGNEQFF.